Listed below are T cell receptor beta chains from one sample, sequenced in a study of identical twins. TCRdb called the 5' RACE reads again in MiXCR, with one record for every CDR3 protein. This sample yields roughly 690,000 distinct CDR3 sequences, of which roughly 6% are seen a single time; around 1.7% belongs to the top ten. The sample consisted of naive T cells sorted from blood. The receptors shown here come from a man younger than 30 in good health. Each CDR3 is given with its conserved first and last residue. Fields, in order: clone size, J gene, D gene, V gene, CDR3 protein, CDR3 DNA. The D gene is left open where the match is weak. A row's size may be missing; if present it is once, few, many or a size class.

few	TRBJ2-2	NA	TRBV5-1	CASSPGRWNTGELFF	TGCGCCAGCAGCCCAGGGAGGTGGAACACCGGGGAGCTGTTTTTT
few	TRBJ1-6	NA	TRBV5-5	CASNIRGIDSPLHF	TGTGCCAGCAACATTCGGGGTATAGATTCACCCCTCCACTTT
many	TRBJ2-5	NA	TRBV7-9	CASSLRETETQYF	TGTGCCAGCAGCTTGAGGGAGACAGAGACCCAGTACTTC
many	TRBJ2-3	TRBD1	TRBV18	CASSPPGQGWSDTQYF	TGTGCCAGCTCACCACCGGGACAGGGGTGGTCGGATACGCAGTATTTT
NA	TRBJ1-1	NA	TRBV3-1	CASSQMRSATEAFF	TGTGCCAGCAGCCAAATGAGGTCGGCGACTGAAGCTTTCTTT
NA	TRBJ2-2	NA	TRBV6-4	CASSDSGPGGSNTGELFF	TGTGCCAGCAGTGACTCGGGTCCTGGCGGGTCTAACACCGGGGAGCTGTTTTTT
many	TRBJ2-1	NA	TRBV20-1	CSASRRSNSNEQFF	TGCAGTGCTAGTCGCAGGAGTAATAGCAATGAGCAGTTCTTC
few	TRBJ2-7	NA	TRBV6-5	CASSYKPHRSINTYEQYF	TGTGCCAGCAGTTACAAGCCCCACAGATCGATTAACACCTACGAGCAGTACTTC
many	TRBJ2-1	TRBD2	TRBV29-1	CSVARPTSGRVYEQFF	TGCAGCGTTGCCCGACCGACTAGCGGGAGGGTCTATGAGCAGTTCTTC
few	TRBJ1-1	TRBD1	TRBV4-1	CASSQPGQATEAFF	TGCGCCAGCAGCCAACCGGGACAGGCCACTGAAGCTTTCTTT
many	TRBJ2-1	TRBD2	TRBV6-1	CASTLIPSGPEQFF	TGTGCCAGCACCCTGATACCTAGCGGACCCGAGCAGTTCTTC
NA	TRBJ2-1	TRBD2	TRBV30	CAWSVGTSGRNEQFF	TGTGCCTGGAGCGTCGGGACTAGCGGACGAAATGAGCAGTTCTTC
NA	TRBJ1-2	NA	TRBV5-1	CASTATGRDGYGYTF	TGCGCCAGCACCGCCACGGGGCGGGACGGCTATGGCTACACCTTC
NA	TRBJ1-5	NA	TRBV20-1	CSARGHTDTQHF	TGCAGTGCTAGAGGTCACACAGATACGCAGCATTTT
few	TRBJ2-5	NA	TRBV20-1	CSAREAQETQYF	TGCAGTGCTAGGGAGGCCCAAGAGACCCAGTACTTC
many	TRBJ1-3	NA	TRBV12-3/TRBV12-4	CASRWSGNTIYF	TGTGCCAGCAGATGGAGTGGAAACACCATATATTTT
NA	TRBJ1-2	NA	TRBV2	CASSEGPGANYGYTF	TGTGCCAGCAGTGAAGGCCCGGGGGCCAACTATGGCTACACCTTC
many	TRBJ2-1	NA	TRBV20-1	CSARERGIRGEQFF	TGCAGTGCTAGGGAGCGCGGGATTCGCGGTGAGCAGTTCTTC
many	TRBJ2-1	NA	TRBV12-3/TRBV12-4	CASSWGAYNEQFF	TGTGCCAGCAGTTGGGGTGCCTACAATGAGCAGTTCTTC
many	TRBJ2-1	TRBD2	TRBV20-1	CSAGTSRGEQFF	TGCAGTGCTGGGACTAGCCGGGGTGAGCAGTTCTTC
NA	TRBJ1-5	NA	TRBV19	CASSIWGSNQPQHF	TGTGCCAGTAGTATTTGGGGGAGCAATCAGCCCCAGCATTTT
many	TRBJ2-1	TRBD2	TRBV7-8	CASSQAGGRSYNEQFF	TGTGCCAGCAGCCAAGCGGGAGGCCGCTCCTACAATGAGCAGTTCTTC
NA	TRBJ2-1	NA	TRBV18	CASSPLETVTYNEQFF	TGTGCCAGCTCACCACTTGAGACAGTTACCTACAATGAGCAGTTCTTC
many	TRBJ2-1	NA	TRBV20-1	CSASSPGPNNEQFF	TGCAGTGCTAGTTCCCCCGGCCCTAACAATGAGCAGTTCTTC
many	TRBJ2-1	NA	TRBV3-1	CASSDNWGRSYNEQFF	TGTGCCAGCAGCGACAATTGGGGGCGCTCCTACAATGAGCAGTTCTTC
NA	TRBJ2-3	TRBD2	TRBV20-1	CSAMGRTSLSRDTQYF	TGCAGTGCGATGGGGCGGACTAGCCTCAGCAGAGATACGCAGTATTTT
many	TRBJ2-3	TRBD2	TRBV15	CATSREGGTSTDTQYF	TGTGCCACCAGCAGAGAGGGGGGGACTAGCACAGATACGCAGTATTTT